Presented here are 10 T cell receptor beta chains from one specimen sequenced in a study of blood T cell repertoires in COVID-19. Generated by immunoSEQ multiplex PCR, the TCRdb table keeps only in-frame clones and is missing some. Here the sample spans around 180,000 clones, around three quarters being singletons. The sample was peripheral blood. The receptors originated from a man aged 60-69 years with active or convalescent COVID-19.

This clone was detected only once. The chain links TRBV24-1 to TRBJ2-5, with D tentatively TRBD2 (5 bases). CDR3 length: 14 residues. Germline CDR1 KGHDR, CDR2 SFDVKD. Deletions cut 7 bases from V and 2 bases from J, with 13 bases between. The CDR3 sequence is CATSRGPKQETQYF. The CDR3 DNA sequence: TGTGCCACCAGCCGCGGGCCAAAACAAGAGACCCAGTACTTC.

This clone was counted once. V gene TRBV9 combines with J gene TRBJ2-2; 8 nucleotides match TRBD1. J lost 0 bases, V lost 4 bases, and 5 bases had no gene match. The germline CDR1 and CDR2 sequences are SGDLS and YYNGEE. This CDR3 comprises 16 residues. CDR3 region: CASSIRDRPNTGELFF. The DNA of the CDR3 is TGTGCCAGCAGCATCCGGGACAGGCCGAACACCGGGGAGCTGTTTTTT.

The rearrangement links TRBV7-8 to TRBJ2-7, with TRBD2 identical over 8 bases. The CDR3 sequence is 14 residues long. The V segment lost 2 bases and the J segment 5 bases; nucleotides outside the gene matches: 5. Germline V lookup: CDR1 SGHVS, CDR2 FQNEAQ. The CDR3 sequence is CASSLTGGRNEQYF. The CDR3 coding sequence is TGTGCCAGCAGCTTAACGGGAGGGCGAAACGAGCAGTACTTC.

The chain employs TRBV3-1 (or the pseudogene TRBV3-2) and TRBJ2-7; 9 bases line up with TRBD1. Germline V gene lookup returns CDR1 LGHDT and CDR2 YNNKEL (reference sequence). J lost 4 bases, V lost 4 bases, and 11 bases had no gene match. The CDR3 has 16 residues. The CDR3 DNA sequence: TGTGCCAGCAGCCCTAGGAGGGACAGGGTTACATACGAGCAGTACTTC. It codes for CASSPRRDRVTYEQYF.

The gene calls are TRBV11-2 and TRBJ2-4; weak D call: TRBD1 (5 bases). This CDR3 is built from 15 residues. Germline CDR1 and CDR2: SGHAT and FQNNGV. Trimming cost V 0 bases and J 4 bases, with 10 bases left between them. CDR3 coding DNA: TGTGCCAGCAGCTTAGATCGGACAAGAAAAAACATTCAGTACTTC. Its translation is CASSLDRTRKNIQYF. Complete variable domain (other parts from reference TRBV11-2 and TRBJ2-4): EAGVAQSPRYKIIEKRQSVAFWCNPISGHATLYWYQQILGQGPKLLIQFQNNGVVDDSQLPKDRFSAERLKGVDSTLKIQPAKLEDSAVYLCASSLDRTRKNIQYFGAGTRLSVL.

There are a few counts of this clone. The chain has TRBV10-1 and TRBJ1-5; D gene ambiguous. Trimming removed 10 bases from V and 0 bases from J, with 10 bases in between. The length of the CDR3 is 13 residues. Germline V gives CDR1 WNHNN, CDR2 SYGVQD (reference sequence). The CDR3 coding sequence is TGCGCCATCGTTGACTCTAGCAATCAGCCCCAGCATTTT. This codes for CAIVDSSNQPQHF.

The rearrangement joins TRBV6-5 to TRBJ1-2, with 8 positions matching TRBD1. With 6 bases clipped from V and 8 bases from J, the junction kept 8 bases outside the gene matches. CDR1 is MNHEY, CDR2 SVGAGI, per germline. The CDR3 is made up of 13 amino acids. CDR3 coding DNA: TGTGCCAGCAGCCGCGTCGGACAGGGAGGCTACACCTTC. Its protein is CASSRVGQGGYTF.

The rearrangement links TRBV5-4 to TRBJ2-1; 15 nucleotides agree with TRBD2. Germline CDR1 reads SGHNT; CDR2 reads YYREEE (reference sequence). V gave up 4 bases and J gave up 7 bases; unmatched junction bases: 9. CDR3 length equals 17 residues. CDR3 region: CASSTRTSGRGQNEQFF. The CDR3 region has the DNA TGTGCCAGCAGCACTCGGACTAGCGGGAGGGGTCAAAATGAGCAGTTCTTC.

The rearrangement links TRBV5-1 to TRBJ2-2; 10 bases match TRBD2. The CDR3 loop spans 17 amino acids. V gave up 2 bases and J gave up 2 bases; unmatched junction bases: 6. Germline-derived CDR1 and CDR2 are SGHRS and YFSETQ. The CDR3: CASSLRGTSANTGELFF. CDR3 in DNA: TGCGCCAGCAGCTTAAGAGGGACTAGCGCTAACACCGGGGAGCTGTTTTTT.

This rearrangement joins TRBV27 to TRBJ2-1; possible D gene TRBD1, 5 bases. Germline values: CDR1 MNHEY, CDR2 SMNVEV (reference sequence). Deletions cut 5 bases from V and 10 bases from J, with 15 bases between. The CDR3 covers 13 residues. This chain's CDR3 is CASSRGRVTEQFF. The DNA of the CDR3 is TGTGCCAGCAGTAGGGGCAGGGTCACGGAGCAGTTCTTC.